The 13 T cell receptor beta chains below were found in one sample sequenced in a study of T-cell memory formation after mild COVID-19. MiXCR was run by TCRdb on the 5' RACE reads, yielding one entry per CDR3 protein. In the table there are a few hundred thousand distinct CDR3 sequences, approximately 14% of which are singletons. The material sequenced was PBMCs or a T cell subset sorted from them (not recorded which). These receptors originate from a man aged 18 to 35 who had mild COVID-19 (a few samples of this study predate the infection). Cell type and time point are not known.

This clonotype was detected only a few times. The genes are TRBV7-2 and TRBJ2-3; D is unresolved. Looked up from germline, CDR1 is SGHTA and CDR2 is FQGNSA. This CDR3 contains 12 residues. V was clipped by 2 bases and J by 9 bases, with 9 bases between them. CDR3 sequence: CASSLLLGTQYF. CDR3 nucleotide sequence: TGTGCCAGCAGCTTACTTCTAGGAACGCAGTATTTT. The full variable domain, completed using reference TRBV7-2 and TRBJ2-3, is GAGVSQSPSNKVTEKGKDVELRCDPISGHTALYWYRQSLGQGLEFLIYFQGNSAPDKSGLPSDRFSAERTGGSVSTLTIQRTQQEDSAVYLCASSLLLGTQYFGPGTRLTVL.

This clonotype was seen more than once but under ten times. The rearrangement links TRBV12-3 or TRBV12-4 to TRBJ1-5; D is uncertain. The CDR3 is 13 residues long. The V end lost 4 bases, the J end lost 6 bases, and 10 bases lay between the germline ends. CDR3: CASSSLWGQPQHF. CDR3 in DNA: TGTGCCAGCAGTTCTCTGTGGGGTCAGCCCCAGCATTTT.

This clonotype turned up a few times. The V call is TRBV27, the J call TRBJ1-2, with 10 positions matching TRBD1. Germline assignment: CDR1 MNHEY and CDR2 SMNVEV (reference sequence). The V segment lost 3 bases and the J segment 4 bases; nucleotides outside the gene matches: 2. CDR3 length: 14 residues. CDR3 coding DNA: TGTGCCAGCAGTTTGACAGGGGGCGGCTATGGCTACACCTTC. It encodes CASSLTGGGYGYTF.

The rearrangement uses TRBV4-3 and TRBJ2-7, with 8 nucleotides matching TRBD1. Germline CDR1 is LGHNA and CDR2 is YSLEER. The CDR3 totals 15 residues. Trimming took 4 bases from V and 3 from J; bases not matched to a gene: 8. CDR3 nucleotide sequence: TGCGCCAGCAGCCGCACGACAGGGGAAGGCTACGAGCAGTACTTC. It translates to CASSRTTGEGYEQYF.

This clonotype has just a few counts. The chain couples TRBV12-3 or TRBV12-4 to TRBJ1-1; no definite D call. The CDR3 has 13 residues. With 8 bases removed from V and 0 bases from J, the gap between germline ends came to 10 bases. CDR3 DNA sequence: TGTGCCAGCCACAACTCCATGAACACTGAAGCTTTCTTT. Its protein is CASHNSMNTEAFF.

This clonotype was seen only a few times. The CDR3 protein is CASSSRVIYEQYF. For the CDR3, the DNA is TGTGCCAGCAGTTCCCGGGTTATCTACGAGCAGTACTTC. The genes are TRBV6-2 or TRBV6-3 and TRBJ2-7; D uncertain. The germline V gene has CDR1 MNHEY and CDR2 SVGEGT. The CDR3 covers 13 residues. V was trimmed by 4 bases and J by 3 bases, leaving 10 bases between them.

This clonotype occurred a few times. The chain uses TRBV12-3 or TRBV12-4 and TRBJ2-6, with D unresolved. CDR3 length: 14 amino acids. Trimming cost V 6 bases and J 3 bases, with 9 bases left between them. The CDR3 DNA reads TGTGCCAGCAGCTCCCAAAGTGGGGCCAACGTCCTGACTTTC. This encodes CASSSQSGANVLTF.

The chain couples TRBV6-2 or TRBV6-3 to TRBJ2-1; 8 positions agree with TRBD2. Germline trimming cut 6 bases from V and 7 bases from J; bases unmatched to any gene: 8. The germline V gene encodes CDR1 MNHEY and CDR2 SVGEGT. The CDR3 has 14 residues. CDR3 DNA sequence: TGTGCCAGCAGAGCCGGCGGGGGGCTTAATGAGCAGTTCTTC. Translating it yields CASRAGGGLNEQFF.

This clonotype occurred a few times. The chain combines TRBV20-1 with TRBJ2-7; D may be TRBD1 (5 bases). Trimming took 5 bases from V and 5 from J, leaving 16 bases between them. This CDR3 has 13 amino acids. Germline CDR1 is DFQATT and CDR2 is SNEGSKA (reference sequence). The CDR3 spells CSAVVGRADEQYF. CDR3 nucleotides: TGCAGTGCTGTGGTCGGCAGGGCAGACGAGCAGTACTTC.

The CDR3 bases are TGTGCCAGCAGCTTATCCGCGGGGGACTACGAGCAGTACTTC. Translated, it gives CASSLSAGDYEQYF. This rearrangement joins TRBV7-6 to TRBJ2-7, with TRBD2 matching over 7 bases. V trimming: 2 bases; J trimming: 3 bases; junction bases outside the gene matches: 4. The CDR3 extends over 14 amino acids. Germline CDR1 reads SGHVS; CDR2 reads FNYEAQ.

In its sample, this clonotype was seen a few times. The rearrangement links TRBV5-1 to TRBJ2-5, with 9 nucleotides matching TRBD1. Looked up from germline, CDR1 is SGHRS and CDR2 is YFSETQ. Trimming removed 5 bases from V and 5 bases from J; junction bases left unmatched: 10. The CDR3 contains 15 residues. As DNA, the CDR3 is TGCGCCAGCAGGCCACCGGGACAGGGTTGGGAGACCCAGTACTTC. This translates into CASRPPGQGWETQYF.

This clonotype was observed a handful of times. J is TRBJ2-3 and V is TRBV4-2; 9 positions match TRBD2. V shed 1 base, J shed 2 bases, and the junction held 4 bases outside the gene matches. CDR1 and CDR2 (germline): LGHNA, YNFKEQ. The CDR3 extends over 16 amino acids. For the CDR3, the DNA is TGTGCCAGCAGCCAAGGGTTAGCGGGGGACACAGATACGCAGTATTTT. Translated, it gives CASSQGLAGDTDTQYF.

There are a few counts of this clonotype. The chain couples TRBV27 to TRBJ1-1; the match to TRBD1 covers 8 bases. This CDR3 contains 14 residues. The V gene's germline CDR1 is MNHEY and CDR2 SMNVEV (reference sequence). The V segment lost 5 bases and the J segment 5 bases; nucleotides outside the gene matches: 7. The CDR3 nucleotides are TGTGCCAGCAGTAAGGACAGGGAAATAACTGAAGCTTTCTTT. As protein: CASSKDREITEAFF.